This T cell receptor (beta chain) was obtained from a study of CD8 T cells in Susac syndrome. Study summary: Patients with Susac syndrome were, at the time of blood collection, therapy-naive, maintained on corticosteroids, or maintained on intravenous immunoglobulin alone.

After extraction with the RNeasy kit, about 0.5 to 1 ug of the RNA was reverse transcribed using random hexamers. TCRdb called the immunoSEQ multiplex PCR reads again in MiXCR, with one record for every CDR3 protein. The data hold tens of thousands of distinct CDR3 sequences, with 90% to 95% observed a single time. The CDR3 spans 15 residues. V was pared by 3 bases and J by 7 bases, with 7 bases of the junction left unmatched. The germline CDR1 and CDR2 sequences are SNHLY and FYNNEI. The receptor was derived from a human donor with Susac syndrome. The rearrangement joins TRBV2 to TRBJ2-1; 9 bases align to TRBD2. The sequencing input was CD4+ T cells from PBMCs. CDR3 in DNA: TGTGCCAGCAGTGAGGAGGCTAGCGGGGAAAATGAGCAGTTCTTC. It is translated as CASSEEASGENEQFF.